This T cell receptor beta chain was retrieved from a study of cytomegalovirus exposure and HLA in healthy donors. The CDR3 totals 16 residues. Germline CDR1 is KGHSY and CDR2 is FQNENV. V was clipped by 5 bases and J by 3 bases, with 20 bases between them. Study-wide findings and caveats: Clusters of TCRs from the first cohort tended to co-occur in the roughly 120 validation repertoires (as a later analysis found).

As to this clone: Its specificity is not known.

Sequenced by immunoSEQ multiplex PCR; TCRdb stores in-frame clones only, minus some. The sample includes 90,000 to 130,000 clones, approximately 89% of them seen just once. The source is a woman in her late teens or twenties in good health and CMV-seronegative. The chain is built from TRBV16 and TRBJ2-7; no clear D gene. The sample consisted of PBMCs. CDR3 sequence reads: CASSTGKAGHDYEQYF. The DNA for the CDR3 is TGTGCCAGCAGCACCGGAAAAGCAGGTCACGACTACGAGCAGTACTTC. The entire variable domain, with the rest obtained from reference TRBV16 and TRBJ2-7, is as follows: GEEVAQTPKHLVRGEGQKAKLYCAPIKGHSYVFWYQQVLKNEFKFLISFQNENVFDETGMPKERFSAKCLPNSPCSLEIQATKLEDSAVYFCASSTGKAGHDYEQYFGPGTRLTVT.